The present TCR beta chain was sequenced within a study of blood T cell repertoires in COVID-19. Study as a whole: Material from acute and convalescent COVID-19 was sourced from the United States, Italy and Spain. Sample material is recorded as cDNA or gDNA derived from T cells, B-cell-depleted T cells, or PBMCs.

Study processing details: The authors estimated nucleated cell counts from reference gene primer amplification. Only in-frame clones appear in the TCRdb table, and some are missing; sequencing was by immunoSEQ multiplex PCR. Clonal size and the V and J genes are those of that table, whereas D and trimming came from the DNA. The repertoire includes roughly 120,000 clones, 60% to 85% of them detected once, and around 0.9% sits in the top ten. The CDR3 loop spans 15 amino acids. Trimming took off 4 bases at V and 4 bases at J, with 17 bases between the two ends. Germline V gene sequence: CDR1 SGHTS, CDR2 YDEGEE.

Sample: peripheral blood. This receptor was obtained from a human donor with acute or convalescent COVID-19. The donor label of this sample is uncertain. The gene calls are TRBV5-8 and TRBJ2-5, with a tentative D call TRBD2 (6 bases). The CDR3 is CASSPARARGETQYF. The CDR3 DNA follows: TGTGCCAGCAGCCCAGCCCGGGCGCGGGGAGAGACCCAGTACTTC.